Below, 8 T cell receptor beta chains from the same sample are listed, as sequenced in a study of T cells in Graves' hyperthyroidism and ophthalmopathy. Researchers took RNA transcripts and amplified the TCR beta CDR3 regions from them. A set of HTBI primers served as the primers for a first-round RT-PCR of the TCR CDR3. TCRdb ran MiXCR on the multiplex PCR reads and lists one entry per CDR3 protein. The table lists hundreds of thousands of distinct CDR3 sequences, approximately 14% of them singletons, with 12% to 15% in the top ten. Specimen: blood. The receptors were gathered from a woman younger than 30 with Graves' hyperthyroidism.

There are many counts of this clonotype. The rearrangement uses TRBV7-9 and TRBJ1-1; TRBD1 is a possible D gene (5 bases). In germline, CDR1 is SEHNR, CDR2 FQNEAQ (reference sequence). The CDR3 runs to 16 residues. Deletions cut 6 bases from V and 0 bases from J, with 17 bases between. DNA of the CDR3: TGTGCCAGCAGGCCTAGACTCGGGACGGTGAACACTGAAGCTTTCTTT. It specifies CASRPRLGTVNTEAFF.

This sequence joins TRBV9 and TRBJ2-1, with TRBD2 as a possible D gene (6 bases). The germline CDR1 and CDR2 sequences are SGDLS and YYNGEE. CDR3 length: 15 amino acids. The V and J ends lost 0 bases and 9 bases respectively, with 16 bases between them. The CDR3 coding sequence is TGTGCCAGCAGCGTAGGAGTAGGAGGGTTGGTTGAGCAGTTCTTC. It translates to CASSVGVGGLVEQFF.

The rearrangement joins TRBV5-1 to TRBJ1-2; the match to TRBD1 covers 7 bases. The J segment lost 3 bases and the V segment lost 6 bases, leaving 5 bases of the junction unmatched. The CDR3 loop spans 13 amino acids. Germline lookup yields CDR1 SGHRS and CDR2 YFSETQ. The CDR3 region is CASTGQTDYGYTF. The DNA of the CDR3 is TGCGCCAGCACGGGACAGACCGACTATGGCTACACCTTC.

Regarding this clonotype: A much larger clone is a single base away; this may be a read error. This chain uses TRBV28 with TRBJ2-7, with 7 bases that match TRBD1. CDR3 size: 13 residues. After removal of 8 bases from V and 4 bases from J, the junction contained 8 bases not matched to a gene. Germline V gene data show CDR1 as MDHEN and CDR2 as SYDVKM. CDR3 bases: TGTGCCAGCGGACCTGGGACAGAATACGAGCAGTACTTC. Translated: CASGPGTEYEQYF.

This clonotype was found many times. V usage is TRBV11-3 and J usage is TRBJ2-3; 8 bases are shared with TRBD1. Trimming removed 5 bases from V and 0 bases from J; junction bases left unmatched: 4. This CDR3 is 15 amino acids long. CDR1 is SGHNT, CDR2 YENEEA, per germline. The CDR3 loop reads CASSDTGGSTDTQYF. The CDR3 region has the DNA TGTGCCAGCAGCGATACAGGGGGTAGCACAGATACGCAGTATTTT.

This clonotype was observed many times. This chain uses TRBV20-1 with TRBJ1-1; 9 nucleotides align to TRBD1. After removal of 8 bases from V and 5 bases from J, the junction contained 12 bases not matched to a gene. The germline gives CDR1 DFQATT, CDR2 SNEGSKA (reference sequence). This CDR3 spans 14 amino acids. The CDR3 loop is CSQLIQGARTEAFF. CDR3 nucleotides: TGCAGTCAGCTAATACAGGGGGCGCGAACTGAAGCTTTCTTT.

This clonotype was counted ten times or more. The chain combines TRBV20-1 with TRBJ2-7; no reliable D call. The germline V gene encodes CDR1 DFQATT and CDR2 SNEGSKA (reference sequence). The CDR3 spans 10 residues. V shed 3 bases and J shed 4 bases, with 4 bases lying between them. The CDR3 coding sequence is TGCAGTGCTAGGGGTTACGAGCAGTACTTC. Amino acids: CSARGYEQYF.

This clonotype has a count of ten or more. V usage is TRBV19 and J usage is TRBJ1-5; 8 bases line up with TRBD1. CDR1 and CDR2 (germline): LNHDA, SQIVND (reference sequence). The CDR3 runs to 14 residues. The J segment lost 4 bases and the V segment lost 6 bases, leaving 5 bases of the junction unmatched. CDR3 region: CASRPTGGNQPQHF. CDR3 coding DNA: TGTGCCAGTAGACCTACAGGGGGTAATCAGCCCCAGCATTTT.